Listed below are T cell receptor beta chains from one sample, sequenced in a study of cytomegalovirus exposure and HLA in healthy donors. Clones were read by immunoSEQ multiplex PCR, and TCRdb kept only the in-frame ones, dropping some. The sample holds roughly 58,000 clones. Sequences were obtained from PBMCs. Every receptor here comes from a woman in her 50s in good health and CMV-seropositive. Each CDR3 is given with its conserved first and last residue. D genes are given only for firm matches.

d_call	cdr3_length	v_call	j_call	cdr3_nt	cdr3_aa
TRBD1	16	TRBV18	TRBJ1-2	TGTGCCAGCTCACCTGTCAGGGGGTCGGGCTTTGACGGCTACACCTTC	CASSPVRGSGFDGYTF
TRBD2	15	TRBV28	TRBJ2-7	TGTGCCAGCAGTTCTCTTTTAGCGGGAGTCTACGAGCAGTACTTC	CASSSLLAGVYEQYF
TRBD2	16	TRBV30	TRBJ2-3	TGTGCCTGGAGTGGGGGACTAGCGGGGCCCACAGATACGCAGTATTTT	CAWSGGLAGPTDTQYF
TRBD1	17	TRBV13	TRBJ2-6	TGTGCCAGCAGCTTAAGTGCAGGGGGCTATGGGGCCAACGTCCTGACTTTC	CASSLSAGGYGANVLTF
.	13	TRBV10-3	TRBJ1-5	TGTGCCATTACGCAGGATAGCAATCAGCCCCAGCATTTT	CAITQDSNQPQHF
TRBD1	17	TRBV7-9	TRBJ1-4	TGTGCCAGCCCCCCGGCAGGGGGCGATGCAACTAATGAAAAACTGTTTTTT	CASPPAGGDATNEKLFF
TRBD1	15	TRBV30	TRBJ1-4	TGTGCCTGGAGTGTGACAGGGCATACTAATGAAAAACTGTTTTTT	CAWSVTGHTNEKLFF
TRBD2	15	TRBV14	TRBJ2-7	TGTGCCAGCAGCACCGGACTAGCGGGACCCTGCGAGCAGTACTTC	CASSTGLAGPCEQYF
TRBD2	15	TRBV5-1	TRBJ2-1	TGCGCCAGCAGCTCCAGCGGGAGTGCCCACAATGAGCAGTTCTTC	CASSSSGSAHNEQFF
TRBD1	15	TRBV27	TRBJ2-7	TGTGCCAGCAGCGTTAGGACAGGGGAAGGTTACGAGCAGTACTTC	CASSVRTGEGYEQYF
.	14	TRBV6-1	TRBJ1-2	TGTGCCAGCAGGCTAATGTTGGCTAACTATGGCTACACCTTC	CASRLMLANYGYTF
TRBD1	13	TRBV19	TRBJ2-7	TGTGCCAGTAGTCCGACAGGGTCGGGCGAGCAGTACTTC	CASSPTGSGEQYF
.	16	TRBV29-1	TRBJ2-7	TGCAGCGTTGGGAGGGGACCGGGCCAACTTACCTACGAGCAGTACTTC	CSVGRGPGQLTYEQYF